This T cell receptor beta chain stems from a study of vaccination and CD4 T cells after COVID-19. The assay that was used to sequence DNA from cultured CD4+ T cells was the Oncomine TCR Beta short-read assay. TCRdb re-called the PCR reads through MiXCR, storing one row per CDR3 protein. The sample holds thousands of distinct CDR3 sequences, about 24% seen once. Indicated treatment: roughly 10-day PBMC culture with coronavirus spike peptide pools or control peptides (ViraFEST assay). Wells contained roughly 2.2 million PBMCs each, and these were cultured with roughly 10 IU/ml IL-2 and 9 to 10 ug/ml peptide pools. This clonotype was found a few times. Its antigen remains unknown. V dropped 1 base and J dropped 2; count of bases not matched to a gene: 9. Looked up from germline, CDR1 is DFQATT and CDR2 is SNEGSKA (reference sequence). This CDR3 contains 17 residues.

This sequence joins TRBV20-1 and TRBJ2-3, with 10 bases aligning to TRBD2. The sequences come from CD4+ T cells from blood, cultured in vitro, collected after SARS-CoV-2 vaccination. This TCR was recovered from a human donor who had recovered from COVID-19. The CDR3: CSARGVAGGGTTDTQYF. DNA of the CDR3: TGCAGTGCTAGAGGGGTAGCGGGGGGCGGTACCACAGATACGCAGTATTTT.